This record concerns one T cell receptor beta chain sequence. The CDR3 is made up of 14 amino acids. CDR1 and CDR2 (germline): SGDLS, YYNGEE. V lost 0 bases to trimming and J lost 6 bases, with 11 bases between them. RNA totalling about 0.45 to 1 ug underwent reverse transcription with random hexamers. From the immunoSEQ multiplex PCR reads, TCRdb called clonotypes with MiXCR, one entry per CDR3 protein. The table shows about 160,000 distinct CDR3 sequences, with approximately 94% occurring only once. CD8+ and CD4+ T cells taken from blood had their TCR beta sequenced. The source of the sample is a study of CD8 T cells in Susac syndrome.

The V and J genes are TRBV9 and TRBJ2-3; D gene unclear. Sequencing was carried out using CD4+ T cells from PBMCs. The sequence was collected from a human donor with multiple sclerosis. Written as DNA, the CDR3 is TGTGCCAGCAGCGTAGATTCGAGTACGGATACGCAGTATTTT. This codes for CASSVDSSTDTQYF.